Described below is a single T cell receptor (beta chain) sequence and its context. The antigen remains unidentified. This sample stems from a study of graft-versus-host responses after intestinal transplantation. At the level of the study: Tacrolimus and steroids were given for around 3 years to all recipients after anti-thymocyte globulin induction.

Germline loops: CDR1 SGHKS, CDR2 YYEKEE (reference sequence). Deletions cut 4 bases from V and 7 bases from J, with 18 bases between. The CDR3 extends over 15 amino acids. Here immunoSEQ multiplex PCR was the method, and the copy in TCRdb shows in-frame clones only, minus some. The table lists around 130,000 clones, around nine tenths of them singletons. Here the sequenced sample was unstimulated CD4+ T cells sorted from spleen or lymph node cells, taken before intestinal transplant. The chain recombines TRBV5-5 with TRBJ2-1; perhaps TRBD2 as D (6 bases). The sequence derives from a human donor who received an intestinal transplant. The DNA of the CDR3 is TGTGCCAGCAGCAATAGGGCGGAGGGGTTAAATGAGCAGTTCTTC. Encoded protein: CASSNRAEGLNEQFF.